These 6 T cell receptor beta chains were sequenced from one sample in a study of blood T cell repertoires in COVID-19. Using immunoSEQ multiplex PCR, the repertoire was profiled, and TCRdb retains in-frame clones only, with some absent. The table records hundreds of thousands of clones, approximately 88% of them present only once. Sequenced input: PBMCs or T cells enriched from blood (not recorded which). These receptor sequences come from a man aged 55 to 70 who had recovered from COVID-19.

V usage is TRBV11-3 and J usage is TRBJ2-1; 16 bases agree with TRBD2. V lost 1 base and J lost 7; bases outside the gene matches: 7. This CDR3 spans 18 amino acids. Germline CDR1 SGHNT, CDR2 YENEEA. In DNA form, the CDR3 reads TGTGCCAGCAGCTTAGTAGGAACGGGACTAGCGGGGGGGAATGAGCAGTTCTTC. This encodes CASSLVGTGLAGGNEQFF. Based on the CDR3 plus reference TRBV11-3 and TRBJ2-1, the full variable domain is EAGVVQSPRYKIIEKKQPVAFWCNPISGHNTLYWYLQNLGQGPELLIRYENEEAVDDSQLPKDRFSAERLKGVDSTLKIQPAELGDSAVYLCASSLVGTGLAGGNEQFFGPGTRLTVL.

This sequence joins TRBV24-1 and TRBJ2-1; 10 bases agree with TRBD1. CDR3 size: 17 residues. Germline CDR1 is KGHDR and CDR2 is SFDVKD. With 2 bases clipped from V and 3 bases from J, the junction kept 6 bases outside the gene matches. The CDR3 DNA follows: TGTGCCACCAGTGATTCCGGGACAGGGGTTAGCTACAATGAGCAGTTCTTC. Its translation: CATSDSGTGVSYNEQFF.

The rearrangement joins TRBV5-1 to TRBJ2-5; 8 bases are shared with TRBD1. V lost 4 bases and J lost 4; bases outside the gene matches: 3. Germline CDR1 and CDR2: SGHRS and YFSETQ. CDR3 length equals 13 residues. The CDR3 sequence is CASSEQGGETQYF. The CDR3 DNA is TGCGCCAGCAGCGAACAGGGGGGAGAGACCCAGTACTTC.

This rearrangement joins TRBV4-1 to TRBJ2-2; TRBD2 matches at 7 bases. After removal of 3 bases from V and 0 bases from J, the junction contained 7 bases not matched to a gene. The CDR3 has 17 amino acids. Germline-derived CDR1 and CDR2 are MGHRA and YSYEKL. DNA of the CDR3: TGCGCCAGCAGCCATCCGCCGGGGGGTGCGAACACCGGGGAGCTGTTTTTT. It is translated as CASSHPPGGANTGELFF.

The sample holds one count of this clone. V usage is TRBV5-1 and J usage is TRBJ2-1, with TRBD1 matching 8 bases. The CDR3 loop spans 16 amino acids. V was clipped by 3 bases and J by 4 bases; unmatched bases: 9. The V gene's germline CDR1 is SGHRS and CDR2 YFSETQ. CDR3 region: CASSSQGAREYNEQFF. Written as DNA, the CDR3 is TGCGCCAGCAGCTCTCAGGGGGCGCGTGAGTACAATGAGCAGTTCTTC.

The V gene is TRBV11-2, the J gene TRBJ2-7, with TRBD1 matching over 7 bases. The germline CDR1 and CDR2 sequences are SGHAT and FQNNGV. This CDR3 is built from 16 residues. V shed 1 base, J shed 2 bases, and the junction held 8 bases outside the gene matches. The CDR3 nucleotides are TGTGCCAGCAGCTTAGGGGGTGGGACAGTTACCTACGAGCAGTACTTC. Amino acids: CASSLGGGTVTYEQYF.